This T cell receptor beta chain derives from a study of blood T cell repertoires in COVID-19. Study overall: Whether acute or convalescent, the COVID-19 samples came from the United States, Italy and Spain. Sources were T cells, B-cell-depleted T cells, or PBMCs; the material itself was cDNA or gDNA.

Germline CDR1 is SGHRS and CDR2 is YFSETQ. V was pared by 4 bases and J by 9 bases, with 8 bases of the junction left unmatched. The CDR3 spans 15 residues. The table came from immunoSEQ multiplex PCR; TCRdb's copy has only in-frame clones and leaves some out. The sample carries roughly 460,000 clones, 70% to 90% recorded once. This clonotype originated in a man aged 18 to 29 with COVID-19, enrolled during active disease. The chain recombines TRBV5-1 with TRBJ2-1, with 12 positions matching TRBD2. The specimen was peripheral blood. CDR3 amino acids: CASSTTSGSTGEQFF. The CDR3 DNA is TGCGCCAGCAGCACGACTAGCGGGAGCACGGGTGAGCAGTTCTTC.